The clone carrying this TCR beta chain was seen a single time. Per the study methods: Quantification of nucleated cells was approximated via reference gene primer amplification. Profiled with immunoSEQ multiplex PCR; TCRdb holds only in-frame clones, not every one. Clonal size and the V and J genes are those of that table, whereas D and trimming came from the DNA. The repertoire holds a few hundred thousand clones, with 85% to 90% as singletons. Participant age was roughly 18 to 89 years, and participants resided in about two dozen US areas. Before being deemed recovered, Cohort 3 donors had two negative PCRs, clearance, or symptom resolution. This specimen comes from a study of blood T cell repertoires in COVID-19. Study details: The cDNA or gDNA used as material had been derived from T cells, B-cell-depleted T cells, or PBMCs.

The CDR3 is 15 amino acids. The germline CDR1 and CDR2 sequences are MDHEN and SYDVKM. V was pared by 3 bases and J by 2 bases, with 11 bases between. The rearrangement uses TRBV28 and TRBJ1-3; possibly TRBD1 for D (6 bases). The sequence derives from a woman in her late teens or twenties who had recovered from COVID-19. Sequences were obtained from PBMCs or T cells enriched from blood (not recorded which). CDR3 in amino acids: CASSFGTMAGNTIYF. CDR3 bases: TGTGCCAGCAGTTTTGGGACAATGGCTGGAAACACCATATATTTT.